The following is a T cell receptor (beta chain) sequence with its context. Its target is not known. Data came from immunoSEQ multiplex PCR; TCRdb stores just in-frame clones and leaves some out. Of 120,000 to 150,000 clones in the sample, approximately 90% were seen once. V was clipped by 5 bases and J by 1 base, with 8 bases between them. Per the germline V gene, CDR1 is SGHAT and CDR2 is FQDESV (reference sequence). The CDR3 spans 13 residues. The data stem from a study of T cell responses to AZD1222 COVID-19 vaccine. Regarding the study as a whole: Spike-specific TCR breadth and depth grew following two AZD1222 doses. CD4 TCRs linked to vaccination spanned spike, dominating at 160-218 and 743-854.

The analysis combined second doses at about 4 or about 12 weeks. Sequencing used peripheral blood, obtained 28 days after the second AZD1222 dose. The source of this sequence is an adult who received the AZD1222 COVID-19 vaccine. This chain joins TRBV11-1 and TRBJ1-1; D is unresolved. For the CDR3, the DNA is TGTGCCAGCAGCCCACTGTCGAACACTGAAGCTTTCTTT. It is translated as CASSPLSNTEAFF. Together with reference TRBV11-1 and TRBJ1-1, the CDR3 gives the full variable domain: EAEVAQSPRYKITEKSQAVAFWCDPISGHATLYWYRQILGQGPELLVQFQDESVVDDSQLPKDRFSAERLKGVDSTLKIQPAELGDSAMYLCASSPLSNTEAFFGQGTRLTVV.